Below are 8 T cell receptor beta chains sequenced from a single sample in a study of radiation and T cells in renal cell carcinoma. The time point was: baseline pretreatment blood. The treatment was: 15 Gy SBRT to primary tumor, nephrectomy 4 weeks later. Clones were read by immunoSEQ multiplex PCR, and TCRdb kept only the in-frame ones, dropping some. The sample includes 150,000 or so clones, about 88% of them seen just once. The source was blood, collected from a patient whose treatment included radiotherapy and nephrectomy. These receptors came from a woman aged 70-85 years with renal cell carcinoma.

Concerning this clone: The identical CDR3 is also encoded by other nucleotide sequences in the sample. The V call is TRBV30, the J call TRBJ2-6; D gene unclear. The CDR3 has 15 amino acids. CDR1 and CDR2 (germline): GTSNPN, SVGIG (reference sequence). V lost 2 bases, J lost 0 bases, and 8 bases lay in between. The CDR3 reads CAWSWSSSGANVLTF. In DNA, the CDR3 is TGTGCCTGGAGTTGGTCGAGCTCTGGGGCCAACGTCCTGACTTTC.

The chain links TRBV9 to TRBJ2-1; D is unclear. Trimming took 0 bases from V and 9 from J, leaving 16 bases between them. Germline V gives CDR1 SGDLS, CDR2 YYNGEE. This CDR3 has 15 residues. The DNA for the CDR3 is TGTGCCAGCAGCGTAGCATCGTGGGGTAAGAGTGAGCAGTTCTTC. This encodes CASSVASWGKSEQFF.

V usage is TRBV5-1 and J usage is TRBJ2-3; D gene unclear. Looked up from germline, CDR1 is SGHRS and CDR2 is YFSETQ. The CDR3 covers 13 residues. Trimming took off 4 bases at V and 0 bases at J, with 6 bases between the two ends. This chain's CDR3 is CASSPTSTDTQYF. As DNA, the CDR3 is TGCGCCAGCAGCCCGACTAGCACAGATACGCAGTATTTT.

The chain links TRBV30 to TRBJ1-2; tentatively, D is TRBD1 (6 bases). V was cut by 0 bases and J by 6 bases, with 11 bases left in between. This CDR3 contains 13 residues. In germline, CDR1 is GTSNPN, CDR2 SVGIG (reference sequence). DNA of the CDR3: TGTGCCTGGAGTGTCGAGGGGGTAAATGGCTACACCTTC. It encodes CAWSVEGVNGYTF. Full variable domain (remainder filled in from reference TRBV30 and TRBJ1-2): SQTIHQWPATLVQPVGSPLSLECTVEGTSNPNLYWYRQAAGRGLQLLFYSVGIGQISSEVPQNLSASRPQDRQFILSSKKLLLSDSGFYLCAWSVEGVNGYTFGSGTRLTVV.

This clone was picked up one time. The DNA of the CDR3 is TGTGCCAGCAGTTACTCCGAGACTAGTTTGTACGAGCAGTACTTC. It encodes CASSYSETSLYEQYF. The chain uses TRBV6-6 and TRBJ2-7, with D possibly TRBD2 on 6 matching bases. CDR1 and CDR2 from the germline V gene are MNHNY and SVGAGI (reference sequence). Trimming took 0 bases from V and 4 from J, leaving 13 bases between them. The CDR3 has 15 residues.

The CDR3 reads CASSQGAGGGQPQHF. Written as DNA, the CDR3 is TGTGCCAGCAGCCAAGGCGCAGGGGGCGGTCAGCCCCAGCATTTT. The chain joins TRBV14 to TRBJ1-5; TRBD1 agrees at 8 bases. After removal of 1 base from V and 6 bases from J, the junction contained 5 bases not matched to a gene. The CDR3 is 15 amino acids. The germline CDR1 and CDR2 sequences are SGHDN and FVKESK.

The rearrangement joins TRBV5-4 to TRBJ2-5; weak D call: TRBD2 (6 bases). The CDR3 is made up of 14 amino acids. CDR1 and CDR2 from the germline V gene are SGHNT and YYREEE (reference sequence). V was pared by 4 bases and J by 5 bases, with 15 bases between. The CDR3 bases are TGTGCCAGCAGCCCGGGACGCCGGGAGGAGACCCAGTACTTC. Translated: CASSPGRREETQYF.

DNA of the CDR3: TGTGCCAGCAGCTTAGGAGCGGGGAGGGAGACCCAGTACTTC. This gives the protein CASSLGAGRETQYF. The rearrangement uses TRBV11-3 and TRBJ2-5, with 7 positions matching TRBD2. The V segment lost 1 base and the J segment 5 bases; nucleotides outside the gene matches: 4. This CDR3 comprises 14 residues. Germline V CDR1 and CDR2: SGHNT, YENEEA. Full variable domain (rest looked up from reference TRBV11-3 and TRBJ2-5): EAGVVQSPRYKIIEKKQPVAFWCNPISGHNTLYWYLQNLGQGPELLIRYENEEAVDDSQLPKDRFSAERLKGVDSTLKIQPAELGDSAVYLCASSLGAGRETQYFGPGTRLLVL.